These 5 T cell receptor beta chains came from one sample sequenced in a study of blood T cell repertoires in COVID-19. Produced via immunoSEQ multiplex PCR; TCRdb's table is partial and in-frame only. The sample yields about 110,000 clones, more than 80% seen once. Sequenced material: peripheral blood. The receptors here all came from a human donor in a cohort sampled during active COVID-19.

The chain joins TRBV7-8 to TRBJ2-3, with 13 nucleotides matching TRBD2. V was clipped by 1 base and J by 4 bases; unmatched bases: 5. CDR3 length equals 17 residues. CDR1 is SGHVS and CDR2 is FQNEAQ in the germline V gene. CDR3 residues: CASSLVLAGGGSDTQYF. CDR3 DNA: TGTGCCAGCAGCTTAGTACTAGCGGGAGGGGGATCAGATACGCAGTATTTT.

The rearrangement uses TRBV7-9 and TRBJ2-7, with TRBD1 matching 9 bases. The CDR3 length is 15 residues. V lost 1 base to trimming and J lost 2 bases; unmatched junction nucleotides: 3. In germline, CDR1 is SEHNR, CDR2 FQNEAQ (reference sequence). CDR3 DNA: TGTGCCAGCAGCTTAGGGGACAGGGCAACCTACGAGCAGTACTTC. Its protein is CASSLGDRATYEQYF. Full variable domain (missing parts from reference TRBV7-9 and TRBJ2-7): DTGVSQNPRHKITKRGQNVTFRCDPISEHNRLYWYRQTLGQGPEFLTYFQNEAQLEKSRLLSDRFSAERPKGSFSTLEIQRTEQGDSAMYLCASSLGDRATYEQYFGPGTRLTVT.

The rearrangement joins TRBV5-1 to TRBJ2-3; 7 bases agree with TRBD2. Trimming cost V 4 bases and J 5 bases; bases outside gene matches: 7. Germline CDR1 reads SGHRS; CDR2 reads YFSETQ. The CDR3 has 14 residues. The CDR3 region has the DNA TGCGCCAGCAGCCCGGCGGGGGTGGGAGATACGCAGTATTTT. This sequence encodes CASSPAGVGDTQYF. Full variable domain (missing parts from reference TRBV5-1 and TRBJ2-3): KAGVTQTPRYLIKTRGQQVTLSCSPISGHRSVSWYQQTPGQGLQFLFEYFSETQRNKGNFPGRFSGRQFSNSRSEMNVSTLELGDSALYLCASSPAGVGDTQYFGPGTRLTVL.

The chain employs TRBV3-1 (or the pseudogene TRBV3-2) and TRBJ2-4; possibly TRBD1 for D (6 bases). The ends were cut back, 3 bases at V and 0 bases at J, with 12 bases in the middle. The CDR3 spans 16 residues. The germline V gene encodes CDR1 LGHDT and CDR2 YNNKEL (reference sequence). The DNA of the CDR3 is TGTGCCAGCAGCCATAGACAGGCCTTAGCCAAAAACATTCAGTACTTC. This encodes CASSHRQALAKNIQYF.

The rearrangement uses TRBV7-2 and TRBJ1-5; 10 nucleotides line up with TRBD1. Germline V CDR1 and CDR2: SGHTA, FQGNSA. There are 15 residues in the CDR3. V shed 5 bases, J shed 2 bases, and the junction held 3 bases outside the gene matches. The DNA for the CDR3 is TGTGCCAGCAGCCCCGGGACAGGGGGCAATCAGCCCCAGCATTTT. Translated, it gives CASSPGTGGNQPQHF.